What follows are 6 T cell receptor beta chains derived from one specimen sequenced in a study of identical twins. TCRdb processed the 5' RACE reads anew with MiXCR; each CDR3 protein has one entry. The data contain 1.5 million to 2 million distinct CDR3 sequences, less than 35% of them singletons. The source material was cord blood. The receptors derive from a newborn girl in good health.

This clonotype was found a few times. V and J are TRBV6-2 or TRBV6-3 and TRBJ1-5; TRBD1 agrees at 10 bases. Germline trimming cut 5 bases from V and 6 bases from J; bases unmatched to any gene: 10. From germline, CDR1 is MNHEY and CDR2 SVGEGT. There are 16 residues in the CDR3. The CDR3 region is CASSATGTGVRQPQHF. CDR3 nucleotide sequence: TGTGCCAGCAGTGCCACCGGGACAGGGGTACGTCAGCCCCAGCATTTT.

This clonotype was found a few times. The chain combines TRBV10-3 with TRBJ2-3; the match to TRBD1 covers 12 bases. This CDR3 spans 16 amino acids. J was trimmed by 2 bases and V by 2 bases; bases with no gene match: 2. CDR1 and CDR2 (germline): ENHRY, SYGVKD. This CDR3 reads CAISEPGQGATDTQYF. CDR3 nucleotides: TGTGCCATCAGTGAGCCGGGACAGGGGGCCACAGATACGCAGTATTTT.

The chain combines TRBV5-1 with TRBJ2-5; 8 bases fit TRBD2. In germline, CDR1 is SGHRS, CDR2 YFSETQ. V lost 2 bases to trimming and J lost 11 bases; unmatched junction nucleotides: 20. This CDR3 region has 17 residues. The CDR3 nucleotides read TGCGCCAGCAGCTTAGATAACGCGGGGGGCCTGTACAATGAGCAGTACTTC. This translates into CASSLDNAGGLYNEQYF.

The chain uses TRBV6-1 and TRBJ1-1; TRBD1 agrees at 7 bases. V dropped 8 bases and J dropped 1; count of bases not matched to a gene: 4. This CDR3 region has 13 residues. Germline V gives CDR1 MNHNS, CDR2 SASEGT. CDR3 nucleotide sequence: TGTGCCAGCGGCCGGACAGGGAACACTGAAGCTTTCTTT. This sequence encodes CASGRTGNTEAFF.

This chain uses TRBV21-1 with TRBJ1-6; the D segment call TRBD1 is taken from the table without a DNA check. TRBV21-1 represents a pseudogene. The CDR3 spans 16 residues. CDR3 DNA sequence: TGTGCCAGCAGCACCGTAGACAGGGGGCATAATTCACCCCTCCACTTT. Residues: CASSTVDRGHNSPLHF.

V is TRBV24-1 and J is TRBJ2-3; D possibly matches TRBD1 or TRBD2 (5 bases each). Germline V gene sequence: CDR1 KGHDR, CDR2 SFDVKD. The CDR3 loop spans 13 amino acids. V was trimmed by 4 bases and J by 4 bases, leaving 8 bases between them. CDR3 loop: CATSDGAADTQYF. The CDR3 DNA is TGTGCCACCAGTGACGGGGCCGCAGATACGCAGTATTTT.